This T cell receptor beta chain was profiled in a study of T cell responses to AZD1222 COVID-19 vaccine. CDR1 is DFQATT and CDR2 is SNEGSKA in the germline V gene (reference sequence). The CDR3 contains 14 residues. V dropped 3 bases and J dropped 3 bases, with 12 bases sitting between them. TCRdb keeps only in-frame clones here, not all; method: immunoSEQ multiplex PCR. The sample shows around 96,000 clones, about 89% of them seen only once. The chain couples TRBV20-1 to TRBJ1-3; D is unresolved. The sample in question was peripheral blood, obtained 28 days after the second AZD1222 dose. The source is an adult who received the AZD1222 COVID-19 vaccine. CDR3 sequence reads: CSASSTVYGNTIYF. The CDR3 DNA is TGCAGTGCTAGTTCAACGGTTTATGGAAACACCATATATTTT.